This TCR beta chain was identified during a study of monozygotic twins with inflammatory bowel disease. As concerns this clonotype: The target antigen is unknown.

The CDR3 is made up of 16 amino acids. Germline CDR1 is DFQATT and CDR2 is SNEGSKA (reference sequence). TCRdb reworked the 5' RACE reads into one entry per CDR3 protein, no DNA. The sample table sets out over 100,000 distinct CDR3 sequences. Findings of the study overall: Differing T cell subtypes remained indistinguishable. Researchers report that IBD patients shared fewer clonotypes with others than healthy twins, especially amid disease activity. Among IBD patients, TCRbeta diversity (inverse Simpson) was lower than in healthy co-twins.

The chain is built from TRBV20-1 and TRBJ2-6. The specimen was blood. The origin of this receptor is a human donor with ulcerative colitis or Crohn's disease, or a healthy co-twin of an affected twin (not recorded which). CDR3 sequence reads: CSARDWVYSGANVLTF.